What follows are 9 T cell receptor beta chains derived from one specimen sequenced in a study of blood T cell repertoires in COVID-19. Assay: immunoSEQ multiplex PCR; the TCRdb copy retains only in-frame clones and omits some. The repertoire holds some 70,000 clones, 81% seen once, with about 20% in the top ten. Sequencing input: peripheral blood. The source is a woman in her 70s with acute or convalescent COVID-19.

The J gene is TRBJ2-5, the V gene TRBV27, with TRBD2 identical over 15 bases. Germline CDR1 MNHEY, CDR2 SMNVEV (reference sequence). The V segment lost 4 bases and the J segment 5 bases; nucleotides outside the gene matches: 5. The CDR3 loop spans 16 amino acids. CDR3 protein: CASSSWTSGRAETQYF. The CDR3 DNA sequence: TGTGCCAGCAGTTCCTGGACTAGCGGGAGGGCGGAGACCCAGTACTTC.

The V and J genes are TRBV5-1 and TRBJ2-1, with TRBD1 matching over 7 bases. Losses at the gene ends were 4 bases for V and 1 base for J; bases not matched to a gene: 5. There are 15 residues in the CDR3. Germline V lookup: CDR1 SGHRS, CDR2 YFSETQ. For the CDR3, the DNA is TGCGCCAGCAGCAAGGGACAGACATCCTACAATGAGCAGTTCTTC. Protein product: CASSKGQTSYNEQFF. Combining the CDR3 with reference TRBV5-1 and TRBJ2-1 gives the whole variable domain KAGVTQTPRYLIKTRGQQVTLSCSPISGHRSVSWYQQTPGQGLQFLFEYFSETQRNKGNFPGRFSGRQFSNSRSEMNVSTLELGDSALYLCASSKGQTSYNEQFFGPGTRLTVL.

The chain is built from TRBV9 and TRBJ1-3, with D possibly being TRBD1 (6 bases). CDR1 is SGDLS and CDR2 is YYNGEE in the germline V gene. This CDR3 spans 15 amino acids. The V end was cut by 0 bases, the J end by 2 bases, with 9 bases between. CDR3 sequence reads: CASSVGGGTGNTIYF. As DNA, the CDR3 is TGTGCCAGCAGCGTAGGGGGGGGCACTGGAAACACCATATATTTT.

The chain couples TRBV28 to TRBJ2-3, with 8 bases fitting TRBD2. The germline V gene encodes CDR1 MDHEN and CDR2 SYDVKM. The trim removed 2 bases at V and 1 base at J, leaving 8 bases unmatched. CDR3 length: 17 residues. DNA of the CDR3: TGTGCCAGCAGTTTAGGGGTAGCGGGAAGGGGCACAGATACGCAGTATTTT. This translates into CASSLGVAGRGTDTQYF.

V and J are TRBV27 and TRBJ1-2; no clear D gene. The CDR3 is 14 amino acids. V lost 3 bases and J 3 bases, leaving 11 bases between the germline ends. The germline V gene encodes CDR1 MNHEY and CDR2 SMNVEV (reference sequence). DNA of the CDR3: TGTGCCAGCAGTTTCCATGCGGCTGACTATGGCTACACCTTC. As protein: CASSFHAADYGYTF.

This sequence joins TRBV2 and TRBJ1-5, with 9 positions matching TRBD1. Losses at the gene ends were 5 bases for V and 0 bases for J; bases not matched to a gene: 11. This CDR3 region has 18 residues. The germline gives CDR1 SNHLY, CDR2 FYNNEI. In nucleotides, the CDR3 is TGTGCCAGCAGTACCCCGGGACAGGGAACTGCTAGCAATCAGCCCCAGCATTTT. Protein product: CASSTPGQGTASNQPQHF.

The CDR3 bases are TGTGCCAGCAGCGTTAGTAGCGGAGAATTCTACGAGCAGTACTTC. Encoded protein: CASSVSSGEFYEQYF. The genes are TRBV9 and TRBJ2-7; a possible D gene is TRBD2 (6 bases). The CDR3 extends over 15 amino acids. V gave up 2 bases and J gave up 3 bases, with 15 bases separating them. Germline assignment: CDR1 SGDLS and CDR2 YYNGEE.

The CDR3 nucleotides are TGTGCCAGTAGTATTCCGGAGCAGTACTTC. It translates to CASSIPEQYF. The V and J genes are TRBV19 and TRBJ2-7; D gene uncertain. Germline values: CDR1 LNHDA, CDR2 SQIVND (reference sequence). The CDR3 is 10 residues long. Trimming pared 3 bases from V and 7 bases from J, leaving 4 bases between.

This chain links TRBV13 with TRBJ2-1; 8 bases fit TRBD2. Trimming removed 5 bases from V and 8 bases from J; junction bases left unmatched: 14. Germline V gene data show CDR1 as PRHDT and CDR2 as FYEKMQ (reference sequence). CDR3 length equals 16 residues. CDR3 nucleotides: TGTGCCAGCAGCGCAAGGGGTACGGGAGGGCCCCATGAGCAGTTCTTC. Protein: CASSARGTGGPHEQFF.